This T cell receptor (beta chain) was identified in a study of beta chain features in type 1 diabetes (dated by TCRdb to the late 2010s). Study-level background: No differences in mean age, gender distribution, total cell number or subset yield were found between patients and healthy donors. A total of 85 million to 140 million sorted cells were examined across all samples, and the number of cells per subset was strongly correlated with RNA yield. The study compared the TCRB repertoires of sorted circulating CD4+ T cell subsets in recently diagnosed type 1 diabetes patients with those in matched healthy donors. Regulatory and stem cell-like memory subsets were isolated from only 8 patients and 8 healthy donors, whereas naive and central memory subsets came from all 30 or so donors.

Regarding this clone: No cognate antigen has been identified for it. One end of the junction varies from germline; a read error may be responsible.

The entire amount of isolated RNA was reverse transcribed using the High Capacity cDNA Reverse Transcription Kit, so the sequenced TCRB transcripts were expressed ones. Naive, central memory and regulatory T cell samples underwent deep immunoSEQ sequencing, averaging around 3.6 million total reads per sample. Sorted cells were lysed in RLT buffer, and RNA was extracted using DNase-treated RNeasy Micro or Mini kits according to cell number. Each cell subset was processed separately to prevent cross-contamination, with patient and healthy donor samples processed together. The immunoSEQ multiplex PCR was used to amplify TCRB sequences from cDNA, generating 87-bp fragments that spanned the CDR3 region. The amplicons were sequenced using the Illumina HiSeq platform. Per the authors' processing: Synthetic template baselines were used to correct PCR bias computationally, reads within Hamming distance 2 were collapsed together, and singletons that could not be merged were discarded. By aligning reads against IMGT, V, D and J genes, CDR3 length, and insertions or deletions at six rearrangement sites were assigned. Within each subset, clonotype counts were normalized to sorted cell number, after which true diversity and Gini coefficients were computed with the tcR R package. Repertoire sharing was quantified using the overlap coefficient calculated on TCRB nucleotide sequences. TCRdb provides this immuneACCESS table in a form limited to in-frame rearrangements. Some clones are lacking; in checked studies, under half of them reflect an unresolved V gene, and why the rest are absent is not known. The D gene and trimming were derived from the DNA, and the V and J assignments and clone size from that table. This sample comprises 200,000 to 250,000 clones, about 30% of them detected only once. The ten largest clones represent 3% to 4% of the sample.

What the research found in general, with its limitations: Because small numbers of individuals were included in the HLA sub-analyses, any influence of HLA type on TCRB rearrangement was left unresolved. Naive, central memory and regulatory TCRB repertoires appeared more similar among patients than among healthy donors. Shorter templates might have been favored by PCR, but patient and control samples were amplified and corrected together, so both groups would have been affected equally by any skew. In all four CD4+ subsets, TCRB CDR3 length was moderately but significantly shorter in type 1 diabetes patients. Because cDNA was sequenced instead of genomic DNA, highly expressing activated cells could be over-represented, though the groups showed no difference in activation or CD3 levels. Patients with type 1 diabetes made fewer insertions and deleted more nucleotides at VDJ recombination sites, implying thymic rearrangement abnormalities.

From cysteine to phenylalanine, the CDR3 is 15 amino acids long. The sequence is cut down to CDR3 DNA, 45 bases in frame from base 1. From the germline V gene (reference sequence), CDR1 is SGHNT and CDR2 is YYREEE. Each donor gave one peripheral blood draw, roughly 120 mL on average, collected into heparinised tubes. Using a panel that included CD45RO, CCR7, CD25, CD127, CD95 and CD27, naive, central memory, regulatory and stem cell-like memory CD4+ T cells were sorted on a BD FACSAria II. Purity was above 98% for every sorted population. Right away, PBMCs were isolated by Lymphoprep density gradient centrifugation and were stained directly, with no culture step. To minimize batch effects, samples were stained and sorted in pairs, one healthy donor with one patient per experiment.

The TCR originated in a man aged 25 to 40 in good health. Source material: central memory CD4+ T cells from blood. The receptor chain draws on TRBV5-4 and TRBJ2-3; TRBD2 lines up with 7 middle nucleotides. The sequence in DNA is TGTGCCAGCAGCTTGGGGTCGACTAGCACGGATACGCAGTATTTT. The resulting protein is CASSLGSTSTDTQYF.